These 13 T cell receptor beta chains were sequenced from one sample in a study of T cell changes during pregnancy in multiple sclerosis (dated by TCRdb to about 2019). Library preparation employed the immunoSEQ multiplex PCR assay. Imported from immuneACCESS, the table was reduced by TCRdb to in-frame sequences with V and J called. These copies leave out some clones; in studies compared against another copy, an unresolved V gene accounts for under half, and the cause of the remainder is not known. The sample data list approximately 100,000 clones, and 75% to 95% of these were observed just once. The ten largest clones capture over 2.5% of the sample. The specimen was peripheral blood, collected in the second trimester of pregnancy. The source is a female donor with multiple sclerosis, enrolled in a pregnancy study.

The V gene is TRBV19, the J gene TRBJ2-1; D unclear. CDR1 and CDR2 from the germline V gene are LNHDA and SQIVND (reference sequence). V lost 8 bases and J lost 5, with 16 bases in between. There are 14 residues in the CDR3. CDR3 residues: CASHSPSIHNEQFF. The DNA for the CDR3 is TGTGCCAGTCACTCCCCTTCGATTCACAATGAGCAGTTCTTC.

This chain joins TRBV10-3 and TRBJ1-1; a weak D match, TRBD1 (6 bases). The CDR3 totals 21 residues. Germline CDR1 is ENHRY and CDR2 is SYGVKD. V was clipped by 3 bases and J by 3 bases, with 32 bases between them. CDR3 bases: TGTGCCATCAGTGAAAAAGCGGGAGGTCTTGTGGGGGGCTCTGGGCACACTGAAGCTTTCTTT. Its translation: CAISEKAGGLVGGSGHTEAFF.

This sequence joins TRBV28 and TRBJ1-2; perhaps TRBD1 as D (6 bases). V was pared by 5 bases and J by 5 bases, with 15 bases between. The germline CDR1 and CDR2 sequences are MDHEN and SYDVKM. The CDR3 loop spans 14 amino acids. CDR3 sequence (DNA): TGTGCCAGCAGTAGGGGGGGACGTCGGTATGGCTACACCTTC. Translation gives CASSRGGRRYGYTF.

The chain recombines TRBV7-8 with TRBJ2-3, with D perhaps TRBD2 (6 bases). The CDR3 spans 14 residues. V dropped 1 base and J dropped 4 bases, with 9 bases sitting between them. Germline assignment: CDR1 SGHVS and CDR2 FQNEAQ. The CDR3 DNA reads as TGTGCCAGCAGCTTAGATTCGGGGGCAGATACGCAGTATTTT. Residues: CASSLDSGADTQYF.

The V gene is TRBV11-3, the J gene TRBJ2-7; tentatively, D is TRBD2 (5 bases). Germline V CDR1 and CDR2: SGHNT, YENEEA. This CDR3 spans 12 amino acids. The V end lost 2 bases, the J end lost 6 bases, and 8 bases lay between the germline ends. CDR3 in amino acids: CASSLLGSEQYF. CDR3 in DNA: TGTGCCAGCAGCTTACTGGGGAGCGAGCAGTACTTC.

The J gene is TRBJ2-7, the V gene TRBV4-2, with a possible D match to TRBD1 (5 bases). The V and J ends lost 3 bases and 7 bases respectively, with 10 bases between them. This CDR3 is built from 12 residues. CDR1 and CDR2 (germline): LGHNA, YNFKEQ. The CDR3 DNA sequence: TGTGCCAGCAGCCAGCCAGGGTGGGAGCAGTACTTC. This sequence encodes CASSQPGWEQYF.

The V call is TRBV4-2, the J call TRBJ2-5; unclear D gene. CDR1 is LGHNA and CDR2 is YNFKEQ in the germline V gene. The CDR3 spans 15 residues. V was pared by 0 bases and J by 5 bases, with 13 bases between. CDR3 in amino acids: CASSQEGSRLETQYF. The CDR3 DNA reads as TGTGCCAGCAGCCAAGAGGGCAGTCGATTGGAGACCCAGTACTTC.

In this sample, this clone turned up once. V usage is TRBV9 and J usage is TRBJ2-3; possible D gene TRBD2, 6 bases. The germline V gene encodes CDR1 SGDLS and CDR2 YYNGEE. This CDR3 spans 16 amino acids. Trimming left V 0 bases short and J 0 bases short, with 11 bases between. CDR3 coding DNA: TGTGCCAGCAGCGTAGAGGCCGGGACTAGCACAGATACGCAGTATTTT. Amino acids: CASSVEAGTSTDTQYF.

As DNA, the CDR3 is TGCGCCAGCAGTTATGATGGACTAGCGGGAGTGAGTCTGGGCGAGCAGTACTTC. Translating it yields CASSYDGLAGVSLGEQYF. The chain uses TRBV5-1 and TRBJ2-7; TRBD2 matches 13 bases. Germline lookup yields CDR1 SGHRS and CDR2 YFSETQ. With V trimmed by 5 bases and J by 6 bases, 17 bases remained unmatched. The CDR3 extends over 18 amino acids.

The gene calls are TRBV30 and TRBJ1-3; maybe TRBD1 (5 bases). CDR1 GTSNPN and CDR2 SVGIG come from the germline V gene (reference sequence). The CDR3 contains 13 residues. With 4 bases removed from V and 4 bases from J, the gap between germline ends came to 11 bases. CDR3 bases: TGTGCCTGGACTCCGGGGGAAGGAAACACCATATATTTT. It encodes CAWTPGEGNTIYF.

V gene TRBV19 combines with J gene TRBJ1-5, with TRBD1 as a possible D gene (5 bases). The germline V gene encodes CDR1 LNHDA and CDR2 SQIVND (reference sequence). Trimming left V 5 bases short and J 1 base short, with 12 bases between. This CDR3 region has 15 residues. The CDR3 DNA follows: TGTGCCAGTAGTTTAGGGCAGGGAAGCAATCAGCCCCAGCATTTT. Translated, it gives CASSLGQGSNQPQHF.

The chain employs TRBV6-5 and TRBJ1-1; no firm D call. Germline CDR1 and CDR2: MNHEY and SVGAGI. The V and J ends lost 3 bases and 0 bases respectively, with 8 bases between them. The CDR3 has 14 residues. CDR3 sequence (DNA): TGTGCCAGCAGTTATTTTCCAGTGAACACTGAAGCTTTCTTT. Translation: CASSYFPVNTEAFF.

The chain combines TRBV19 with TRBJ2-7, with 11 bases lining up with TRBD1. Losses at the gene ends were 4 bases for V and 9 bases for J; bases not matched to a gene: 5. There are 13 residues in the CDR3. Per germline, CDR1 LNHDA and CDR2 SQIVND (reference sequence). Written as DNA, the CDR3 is TGTGCCAGTAGTACGGACAGGGGGCGCGGGCAGTACTTC. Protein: CASSTDRGRGQYF.